Sequencing of this TCR beta chain was carried out in a study of control samples from healthy donors and cancer patients. Generated by immunoSEQ multiplex PCR, the TCRdb table keeps only in-frame clones and is missing some. Of just under 100,000 clones listed, approximately 95% are singletons. The germline gives CDR1 SEHNR, CDR2 FQNEAQ (reference sequence). The CDR3 covers 12 residues. V lost 5 bases, J lost 8 bases, and 12 bases lay in between. The sequenced material came from blood. This TCR derives from a man aged 18 to 35 in good health. The chain carries TRBV7-9 and TRBJ1-1; D unclear. CDR3 region: CASSPGRVEAFF. The CDR3 region has the DNA TGTGCCAGCAGCCCGGGTCGGGTAGAAGCTTTCTTT.